This record covers a single TCR beta chain. This clone was picked up a small number of times. Its antigen is still unknown. No base qualities exist here, and no much larger clone lies one base off it. The CDR3 numbers 16 residues from cysteine through phenylalanine. The DNA shown is the 48-base CDR3, in frame from base 1. Germline trimming: 3 bases from V, 5 bases from J; junction bases outside gene matches: 13. The data are from a study of cytomegalovirus exposure and HLA in healthy donors (dated by TCRdb to about 2017). In terms of the full investigation: In an earlier analysis of 587 of the donors, around 290 Gb of sequence data and 117 million unique TCR beta sequences from roughly 180 million T cells were reported. Besides the first cohort of approximately 670 subjects, a separate validation cohort made up of over a hundred different subjects was used. Class I and class II HLA loci were covered by the typing at four-digit resolution. The study profiled the T cell repertoires of around 700 subjects by immunosequencing and related them to cytomegalovirus serostatus. Genome-wide SNP genotypes for about 55% of the roughly 670 donors were used in a later genetic analysis, which treated that subset as a discovery cohort. Among around 400 genotyped donors of the cohort, an average of roughly 230,000 unique TCR beta nucleotide sequences was sequenced per donor, of which 15% to 20% were non-productive. The later analysis used no new phenotypic data to find candidate immune exposures, relying instead on TCR beta sequences and their occurrence across donors. The number of donors typed differed by locus, with about 629-630 for A, B, C, DRB1 and DQB1, 522 for DQA1, some 570 for DPA1, and around 430 for DPB1. A later analysis re-examined previously published TCR beta repertoires from roughly 720 donors and added high-resolution HLA genotyping to investigate patterns of TCR occurrence. Roughly 300 gigabases of sequencing data and roughly 80 million unique TCR sequences made up an early release that covered nearly 650 HLA-typed donors. Every repertoire in the discovery cohort had been generated on one and the same sequencing platform. Donor age, sex, ethnicity and CMV serostatus were collected together with the repertoire data. An earlier analysis of some 500 of the donors applied high-throughput TCR beta sequencing to assess whether each TCR beta V gene segment acted as functional or pseudogenic. The study combined high-throughput TCR immunosequencing, statistical association of individual TCRs with disease status, and machine learning to predict cytomegalovirus infection status. The study aimed to test whether signatures of past pathogen exposure could be identified by cataloging public T cell receptors. A handful of DR-DQ haplotypes were handled as single units for association and clustering because linkage in the cohort was strong. Of the approximately 400 genotyped donors, 81% were placed in the genetic ancestry cluster associated with self-reported Caucasian donors. Broader findings and caveats from the paper: Only TCR beta chains were sequenced in this cohort, and the absence of alpha or paired-chain data limited detectable features. Most TCR sequences were observed very rarely across donors, whereas some public TCRs were present in many individuals. A group of highly shared sequence variants was considered likely to be a technical artifact of the sequencing pipeline. Sequencing depth was assumed to be roughly uniform across donors in the presence/absence analyses, though that assumption may not hold. According to a later analysis, most CMV-associated TCR beta chains appeared to be HLA-restricted, and the HLA associations seemed to be driven largely by CMV exposure. Cytomegalovirus status was reported to be diagnosed by the classifier with high specificity and sensitivity in both the original and validation cohorts. Strong co-occurrence of HLA alleles, especially DR and DQ, made assigning TCR associations to individual alleles difficult. Linkage disequilibrium might explain the correlated functional status among segregating V segments, but an unknown experimental factor could not be ruled out. A later analysis found that TCR association rates varied across HLA loci, with DRB1 alleles showing the most associated TCRs and HLA-C alleles the fewest. In a later analysis, more than 15,000 TCR beta sequences were associated with specific HLA alleles at a false discovery rate of 0.05. A few of the identified cytomegalovirus-associated TCR beta chains were confirmed in vitro to be specific for cytomegalovirus antigens. In a later genetic analysis, fewer N-insertions in productive TCRs were reported among donors in an Asian-associated ancestry cluster than the roughly 710-donor mean. Because HLA typing was missing for some donors at each locus, association tests included only the typed subset. A further reported finding was that TCR beta sequences accurately predicted the HLA-A and HLA-B alleles for most subjects in the first cohort. A later analysis found that HLA-associated TCR beta chains were more clonally expanded and had lower generation probabilities than equally common non-associated chains. CMV serostatus was the only immune exposure information available for the cohort. In the study, roughly 160 TCR beta chains were listed as associated with cytomegalovirus. Broadly in line with IMGT annotations, most TCR beta V segments showed up in productive rearrangements about 87% or about 30% of the time in an earlier analysis of 587 of the donors. The authors suggested that the approach could potentially be generalized to other disease states and immunological phenotypes. According to a later analysis, parvovirus B19, influenza, CMV and Epstein-Barr virus appeared linked to several top co-occurrence clusters. The earlier analysis of almost 600 of the donors excluded around 17 rarely observed V segments, including chromosome 9 orphons, because counts were too low. Some IMGT-functional V segments, including TRBV6-2 and TRBV6-3, could not be told apart with the 87-base-pair reads, so those segments were excluded. An association between a missense DCLRE1C variant and V-gene and J-gene trimming of TCR beta chains was found in a later genetic analysis and replicated in an independent cohort.

In total, roughly 670 healthy bone marrow donors made up the cohort. At the time of sampling, all cohort members were nominally healthy, though unrecorded immune exposures were likely present. The donor was CMV seronegative and belonged to the group of several hundred seronegative cohort members. A peripheral blood sample was collected from each donor, and TCR beta sequencing was performed on peripheral blood mononuclear cells. The Qiagen DNeasy Blood Extraction Kit was used to extract genomic DNA from the blood cell samples. Library construction relied on the immunoSEQ multiplex PCR assay. For the multiplex PCR, a mixture combining 60 forward primers for TCR Vbeta segments and 13 reverse primers for TCR Jbeta segments was used. The CDR3 region of rearranged TCR beta genes was amplified from genomic DNA by a multiplex PCR assay. The Illumina HiSeq System was used to sequence the amplified TCR beta libraries as 87-base-pair reads. In the paper's pipeline: In a later analysis, tens of millions of unique TCR beta chains were counted across the roughly 700 repertoires, and roughly 11 million of these chains were shared by at least two donors. A nearest-neighbor algorithm error-corrected the raw reads and collapsed the reads into unique sequences, merging closely related sequences to remove PCR and sequencing errors. Alignment of CDR3 sequences to IMGT reference sequences was used to assign V, D and J gene segments. Each retained sequence needed at least a six-nucleotide match to both a V gene segment and a J gene segment. Rearrangements were classified as productive when the CDR3 lacked stop codons and remained in frame with V and J, and all other rearrangements were classified as non-productive. Following IMGT convention, CDR3 was defined as the stretch from the second conserved V-encoded cysteine to the conserved J-encoded phenylalanine. In an earlier analysis of roughly 610 of the donors, sequences lacking an unambiguous match to a single V gene segment were excluded. In an earlier analysis of more than 500 of the donors, a V segment was called functional when productive rearrangements were above 56.7%, and segregating when the standard deviation between donors exceeded 5%. To diagnose cytomegalovirus status from the catalog of TCR beta chain sequences, a statistical classification framework was built. In a later analysis, TCR nucleotide sequences were compared against IMGT/GENE-DB human TR gene sequences so that V and J genes could be assigned. A later analysis assigned CDR3 sequences and most-parsimonious VDJ recombination scenarios with the TCRdist pipeline. In a later analysis, every TCR beta chain was defined by the combination of its CDR3 amino acid sequence and its V-gene family, and reads without a unique V-gene family were dropped. In a later analysis, around 600 highly shared, low-generation-probability nucleotide sequences were removed to address suspected cross-contamination and a sequencing artifact. In a later analysis, a clonal expansion index was calculated for each public chain from normalized within-repertoire ranks of inferred template counts. Generation probabilities in a later analysis came from a VDJ recombination model fitted to out-of-frame rearrangements, and those results were checked against IGoR. A later analysis scored TCR-TCR, TCR-HLA and TCR-CMV co-occurrence with hypergeometric tests, applying a repertoire-size bias correction to TCR pairs. To estimate false discovery rates, a later analysis permuted the HLA or CMV assignments 20 times. A later analysis grouped co-occurring TCRs with DBSCAN, adding TCRdist sequence similarity when clustering within HLA-allele-positive subsets. For co-occurrence clustering, repertoires with fewer than 30,000 or more than 120,000 public chains were excluded, along with 5 or 6 repertoires with anomalous nucleotide sharing. TCRdb provides this immuneACCESS table in a form limited to in-frame rearrangements. Some clones are lacking; in checked studies, under half of them reflect an unresolved V gene, and why the rest are absent is not known. V and J calls and clone size are given by that table; D and trimming were obtained from the DNA. Here the sample has about 160,000 clones; over 60% occur a single time. The ten largest clones represent approximately 3% of the sample.

The clonotype comes from a woman between 40 and 50 years old in good health and CMV-seronegative. Sequencing was carried out using PBMCs. The sequence is built from TRBV5-3 and TRBJ2-7, and TRBD1 matches 8 of the central bases. TRBV5-3 is noted as an ORF with a role that remains uncertain. CDR3 reads: CARSSDPDRDRNEQYF. The sequence in DNA is TGTGCCAGAAGCTCTGACCCGGACAGGGACAGGAACGAGCAGTACTTC.